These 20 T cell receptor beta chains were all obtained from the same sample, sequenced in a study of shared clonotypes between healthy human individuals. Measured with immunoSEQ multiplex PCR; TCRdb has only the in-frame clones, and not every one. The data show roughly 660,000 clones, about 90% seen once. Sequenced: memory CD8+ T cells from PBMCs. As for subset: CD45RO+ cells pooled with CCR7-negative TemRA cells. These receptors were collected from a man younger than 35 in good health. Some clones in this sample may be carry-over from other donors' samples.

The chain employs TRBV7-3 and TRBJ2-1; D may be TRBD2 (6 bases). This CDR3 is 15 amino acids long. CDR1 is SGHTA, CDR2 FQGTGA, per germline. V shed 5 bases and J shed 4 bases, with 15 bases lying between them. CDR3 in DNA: TGTGCCAGCAGCGAAGGACTACTTGGATACAATGAGCAGTTCTTC. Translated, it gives CASSEGLLGYNEQFF.

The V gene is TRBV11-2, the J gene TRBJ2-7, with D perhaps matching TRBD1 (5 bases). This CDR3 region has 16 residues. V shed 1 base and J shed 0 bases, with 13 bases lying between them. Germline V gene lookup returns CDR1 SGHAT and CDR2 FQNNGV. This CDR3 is CASSLVLAGYSYEQYF. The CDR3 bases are TGTGCCAGCAGCTTAGTCCTCGCAGGGTACTCCTACGAGCAGTACTTC.

The CDR3 spells CASRPTGGGEKLFF. The CDR3 DNA reads TGTGCCAGCAGACCAACGGGAGGGGGAGAAAAACTGTTTTTT. J is TRBJ1-4 and V is TRBV25-1, with D perhaps TRBD1 (6 bases). The V and J ends lost 6 bases and 8 bases respectively, with 16 bases between them. CDR1 is MGHDK, CDR2 SYGVNS, per germline. This CDR3 region has 14 residues. The whole variable domain, remainder taken from reference TRBV25-1 and TRBJ1-4, is EADIYQTPRYLVIGTGKKITLECSQTMGHDKMYWYQQDPGMELHLIHYSYGVNSTEKGDLSSESTVSRIRTEHFPLTLESARPSHTSQYLCASRPTGGGEKLFFGSGTQLSVL.

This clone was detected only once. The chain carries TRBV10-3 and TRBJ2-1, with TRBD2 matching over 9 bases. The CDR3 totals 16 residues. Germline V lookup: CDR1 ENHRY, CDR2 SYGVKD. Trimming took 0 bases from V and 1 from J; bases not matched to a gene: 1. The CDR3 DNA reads TGTGCCATCAGTGAGTCCAGCGGGAGGTCCTACAATGAGCAGTTCTTC. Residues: CAISESSGRSYNEQFF.

The CDR3 DNA is TGTGCCAGCAGTGCCGGAGTCAGCCTAGGAGAGCAGTTCTTC. Its protein product is CASSAGVSLGEQFF. The chain employs TRBV6-4 and TRBJ2-1; D is ambiguous. From germline, CDR1 is MRHNA and CDR2 SNTAGT. V lost 4 bases and J lost 10, with 17 bases in between. The CDR3 covers 14 residues.

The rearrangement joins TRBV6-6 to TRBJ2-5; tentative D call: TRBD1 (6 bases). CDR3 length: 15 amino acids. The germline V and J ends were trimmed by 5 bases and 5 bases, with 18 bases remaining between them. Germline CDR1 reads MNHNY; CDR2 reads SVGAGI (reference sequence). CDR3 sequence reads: CASSPSYGQGETQYF. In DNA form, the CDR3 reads TGTGCCAGCAGTCCCTCTTATGGGCAGGGGGAGACCCAGTACTTC.

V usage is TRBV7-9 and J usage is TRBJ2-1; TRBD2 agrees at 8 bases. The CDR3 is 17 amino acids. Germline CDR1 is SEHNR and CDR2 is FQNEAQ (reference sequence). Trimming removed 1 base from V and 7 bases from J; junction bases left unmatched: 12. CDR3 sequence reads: CASSLDSGTSGWNEQFF. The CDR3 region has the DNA TGTGCCAGCAGCTTAGATTCGGGGACTAGTGGTTGGAATGAGCAGTTCTTC.

CDR3 coding DNA: TGTGCCAGCAGGATGATAACAGGGAAAGATACGCAGTATTTT. Protein: CASRMITGKDTQYF. The V call is TRBV6-5, the J call TRBJ2-3, with D possibly being TRBD1 (6 bases). This CDR3 has 14 amino acids. CDR1 and CDR2 (germline): MNHEY, SVGAGI. V lost 6 bases and J 5 bases, leaving 15 bases between the germline ends.

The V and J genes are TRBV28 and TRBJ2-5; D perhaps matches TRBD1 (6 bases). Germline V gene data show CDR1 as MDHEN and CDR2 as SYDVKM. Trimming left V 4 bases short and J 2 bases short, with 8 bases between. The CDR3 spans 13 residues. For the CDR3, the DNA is TGTGCCAGCAGTTCAGGGGAGCAAGAGACCCAGTACTTC. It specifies CASSSGEQETQYF.

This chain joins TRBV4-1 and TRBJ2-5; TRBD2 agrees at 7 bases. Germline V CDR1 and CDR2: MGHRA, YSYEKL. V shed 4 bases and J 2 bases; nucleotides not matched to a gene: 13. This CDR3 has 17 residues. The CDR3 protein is CASSLWGRASGQETQYF. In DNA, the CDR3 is TGCGCCAGCAGCCTCTGGGGAAGGGCTAGCGGACAAGAGACCCAGTACTTC.

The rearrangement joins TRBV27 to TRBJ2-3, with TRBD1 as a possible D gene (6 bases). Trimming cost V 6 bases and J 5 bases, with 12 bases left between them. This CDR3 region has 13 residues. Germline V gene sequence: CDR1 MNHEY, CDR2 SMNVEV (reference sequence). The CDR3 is CASRAGVEDTQYF. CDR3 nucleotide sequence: TGTGCCAGCAGGGCAGGGGTGGAAGATACGCAGTATTTT.

The CDR3 loop reads CASRPDSEPYNEQFF. CDR3 bases: TGTGCCAGCCGACCCGACAGTGAACCCTACAATGAGCAGTTCTTC. This rearrangement joins TRBV5-4 to TRBJ2-1; possible D gene TRBD1, 5 bases. V lost 7 bases, J lost 2 bases, and 16 bases lay in between. CDR3 length: 15 amino acids. Germline CDR1 reads SGHNT; CDR2 reads YYREEE (reference sequence).

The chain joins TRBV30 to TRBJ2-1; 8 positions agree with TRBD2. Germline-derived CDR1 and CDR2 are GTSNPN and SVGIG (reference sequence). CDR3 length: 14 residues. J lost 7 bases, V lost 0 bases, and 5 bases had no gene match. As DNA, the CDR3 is TGTGCCTGGAGTGTGGGTAGCGGGACTAATGAGCAGTTCTTC. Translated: CAWSVGSGTNEQFF.

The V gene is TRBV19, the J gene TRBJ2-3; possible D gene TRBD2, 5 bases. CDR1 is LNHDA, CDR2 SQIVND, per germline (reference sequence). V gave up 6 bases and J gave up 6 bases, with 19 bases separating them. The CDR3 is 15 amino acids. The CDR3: CASSPPLAFTDTQYF. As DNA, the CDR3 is TGTGCCAGTAGCCCCCCCCTAGCTTTCACTGATACGCAGTATTTT.

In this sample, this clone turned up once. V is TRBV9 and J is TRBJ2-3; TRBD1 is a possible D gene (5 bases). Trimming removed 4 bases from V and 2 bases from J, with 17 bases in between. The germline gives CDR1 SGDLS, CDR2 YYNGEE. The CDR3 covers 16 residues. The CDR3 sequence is CASSPGRELYTDTQYF. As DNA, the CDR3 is TGTGCCAGCAGCCCAGGCAGGGAATTGTACACAGATACGCAGTATTTT.

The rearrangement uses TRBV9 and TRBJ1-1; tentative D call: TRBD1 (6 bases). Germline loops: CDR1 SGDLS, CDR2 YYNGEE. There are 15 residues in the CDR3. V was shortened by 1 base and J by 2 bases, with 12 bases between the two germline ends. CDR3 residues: CASSVNRENNTEAFF. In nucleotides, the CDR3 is TGTGCCAGCAGCGTAAACAGGGAAAATAACACTGAAGCTTTCTTT.

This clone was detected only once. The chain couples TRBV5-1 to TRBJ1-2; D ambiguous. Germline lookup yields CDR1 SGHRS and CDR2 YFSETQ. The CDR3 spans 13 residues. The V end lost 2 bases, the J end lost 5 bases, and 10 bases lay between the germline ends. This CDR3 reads CASSFGITYGYTF. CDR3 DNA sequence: TGCGCCAGCAGCTTCGGGATAACATATGGCTACACCTTC.

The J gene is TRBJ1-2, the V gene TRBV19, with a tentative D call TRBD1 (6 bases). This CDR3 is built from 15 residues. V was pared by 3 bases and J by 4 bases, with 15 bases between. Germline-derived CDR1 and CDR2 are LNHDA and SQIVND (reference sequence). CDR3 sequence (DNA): TGTGCCAGTAGTATTGGATCGGGACAAACCTATGGCTACACCTTC. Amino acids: CASSIGSGQTYGYTF.

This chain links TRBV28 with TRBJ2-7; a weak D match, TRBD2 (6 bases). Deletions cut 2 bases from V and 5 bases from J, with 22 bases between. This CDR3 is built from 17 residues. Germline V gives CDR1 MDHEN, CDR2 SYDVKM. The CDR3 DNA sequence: TGTGCCAGCAGTTTAAATCTGGAGGGAGGCAGGCCCGACGAGCAGTACTTC. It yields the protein CASSLNLEGGRPDEQYF.

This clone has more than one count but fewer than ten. CDR3 region: CASSQDYANIQYF. The CDR3 DNA sequence: TGTGCCAGCAGCCAAGATTATGCTAACATTCAGTACTTC. The chain is built from TRBV14 and TRBJ2-4; no clear D. The CDR3 length is 13 residues. The V gene's germline CDR1 is SGHDN and CDR2 FVKESK. V was cut by 0 bases and J by 7 bases, with 7 bases left in between.